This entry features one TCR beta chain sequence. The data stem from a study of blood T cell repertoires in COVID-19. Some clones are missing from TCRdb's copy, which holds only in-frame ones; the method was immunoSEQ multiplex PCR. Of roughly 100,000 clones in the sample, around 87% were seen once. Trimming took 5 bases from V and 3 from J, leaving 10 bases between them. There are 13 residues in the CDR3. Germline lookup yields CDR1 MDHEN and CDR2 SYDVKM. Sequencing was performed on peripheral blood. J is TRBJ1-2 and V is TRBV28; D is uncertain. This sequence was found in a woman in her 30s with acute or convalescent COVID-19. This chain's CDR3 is CASSPVSHYGYTF. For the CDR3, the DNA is TGTGCCAGCAGTCCAGTTTCCCACTATGGCTACACCTTC.